The text below deals with one T cell receptor beta chain. This sample is part of a study of blood T cell repertoires in COVID-19. Turning to the study itself: The United States, Italy and Spain provided the acute and convalescent COVID-19 samples. The analysed material was cDNA or gDNA that came from T cells, B-cell-depleted T cells, or PBMCs.

Original data processing: Amplifying reference gene primers gave estimates of nucleated cell counts. Measured with immunoSEQ multiplex PCR; TCRdb has only the in-frame clones, and not every one. The V and J calls and clone size were taken over from that table, and D and trimming were inferred from the DNA. The repertoire includes about 73,000 clones, approximately 90% of them detected once, and 5% to 5.5% sits in the top ten. Trimming stripped 2 bases from V and 4 bases from J, with 17 bases between. CDR3 size: 16 residues. CDR1 is SEHNR and CDR2 is FQNEAQ in the germline V gene (reference sequence).

This TCR was recovered from a woman between 18 and 29 years old with acute or convalescent COVID-19. Source material: peripheral blood. The V gene is TRBV7-9, the J gene TRBJ2-5, with D possibly TRBD2 on 6 matching bases. CDR3 amino acids: CASSLSVVGSAETQYF. CDR3 sequence (DNA): TGTGCCAGCAGCTTAAGTGTAGTCGGGAGCGCAGAGACCCAGTACTTC.